This passage covers 11 T cell receptor beta chains from one sample sequenced in a study of human T cells and chemical hapten exposure. The time point here: pre-sensitization, week 0. Stated treatment: therapeutic diphenylcyclopropenone sensitization with weekly scalp DPC. TCRdb re-analysed the RACE reads in MiXCR, keeping a single row per CDR3 protein. The sample lists about 300,000 distinct CDR3 sequences; about 5% were seen once. The sequenced sample was whole blood, obtained in connection with sensitization to the hapten diphenylcyclopropenone (DPC). These receptors all stem from a woman under 30 with alopecia areata. Some clones in this sample may be carry-over from other donors' samples.

This clonotype has just a few counts. The rearrangement joins TRBV5-1 to TRBJ2-5; D is tentatively TRBD1 or TRBD2 (6 bases each). In germline, CDR1 is SGHRS, CDR2 YFSETQ. The V end lost 0 bases, the J end lost 5 bases, and 17 bases lay between the germline ends. The CDR3 is 16 residues long. CDR3 DNA sequence: TGCGCCAGCAGCTTGGTGCGCGGAGGGGGTAGTGAGACCCAGTACTTC. Protein: CASSLVRGGGSETQYF. Drawing the rest from reference TRBV5-1 and TRBJ2-5, the complete variable domain is KAGVTQTPRYLIKTRGQQVTLSCSPISGHRSVSWYQQTPGQGLQFLFEYFSETQRNKGNFPGRFSGRQFSNSRSEMNVSTLELGDSALYLCASSLVRGGGSETQYFGPGTRLLVL.

This clonotype has ten or more counts. This chain uses TRBV6-5 with TRBJ1-2; no firm D call. Germline V CDR1 and CDR2: MNHEY, SVGAGI. CDR3 length: 13 amino acids. Trimming removed 2 bases from V and 3 bases from J, with 7 bases in between. CDR3 nucleotide sequence: TGTGCCAGCAGTTACAGGGTCGACTATGGCTACACCTTC. Translation gives CASSYRVDYGYTF.

V usage is TRBV4-1 and J usage is TRBJ1-5; D is unclear. The V end lost 0 bases, the J end lost 11 bases, and 11 bases lay between the germline ends. CDR1 is MGHRA, CDR2 YSYEKL, per germline. The CDR3 extends over 13 amino acids. The CDR3 nucleotides read TGCGCCAGCAGCCAAGAGTTCGAGAGGACCCAGCATTTT. It codes for CASSQEFERTQHF.

This clonotype has a handful of counts. The chain carries TRBV6-5 and TRBJ2-7; 11 nucleotides agree with TRBD1. This CDR3 is built from 16 residues. V trimming: 2 bases; J trimming: 4 bases; junction bases outside the gene matches: 7. From germline, CDR1 is MNHEY and CDR2 SVGAGI. CDR3 nucleotides: TGTGCCAGCAGTTACGTCCCCGGGACAGGGGGGTACGAGCAGTACTTC. Protein product: CASSYVPGTGGYEQYF.

This clonotype was counted many times. V and J are TRBV29-1 and TRBJ2-7, with 7 bases aligning to TRBD2. V gave up 5 bases and J gave up 0 bases; unmatched junction bases: 4. Germline V gene data show CDR1 as SQVTM and CDR2 as ANQGSEA. CDR3 length: 13 residues. The CDR3 DNA follows: TGCAGCGTTCTTAGCGGGTCCTCCTACGAGCAGTACTTC. The encoded protein is CSVLSGSSYEQYF.

This clonotype was picked up a small number of times. The V gene is TRBV10-3, the J gene TRBJ1-3, with unresolved D. The V end was cut by 7 bases, the J end by 9 bases, with 31 bases between. Germline V gene data show CDR1 as ENHRY and CDR2 as SYGVKD. The CDR3 has 18 amino acids. The CDR3 nucleotides read TGTGCCATCAAGGCGGGCTTCGGGGAGGACTCCCATGGAGGCACCATATATTTT. It specifies CAIKAGFGEDSHGGTIYF.

This sequence joins TRBV20-1 and TRBJ2-1; D perhaps matches TRBD2 (5 bases). Germline CDR1 and CDR2: DFQATT and SNEGSKA (reference sequence). Trimming removed 3 bases at V and 8 bases at J, with 23 bases between. This CDR3 comprises 16 residues. The CDR3 DNA reads as TGCAGTGCTAGTTGGCCTATGACACGAGGGAGCGATGAGCAGTTCTTC. This gives the protein CSASWPMTRGSDEQFF.

V usage is TRBV4-2 and J usage is TRBJ2-2; D perhaps matches TRBD2 (6 bases). The CDR3 contains 17 residues. Looked up from germline, CDR1 is LGHNA and CDR2 is YNFKEQ. Trimming removed 1 base at V and 0 bases at J, with 12 bases between. The CDR3 reads CASSQAGGYANTGELFF. As DNA, the CDR3 is TGTGCCAGCAGCCAAGCCGGGGGATACGCGAACACCGGGGAGCTGTTTTTT.

The table lists this clonotype with a few counts. CDR3 nucleotides: TGTGCCAGCAGCCAACCCGGGACAGGAGGCACAGATACGCAGTATTTT. This encodes CASSQPGTGGTDTQYF. The chain combines TRBV3-1 with TRBJ2-3; the match to TRBD1 covers 8 bases. The length of the CDR3 is 16 residues. CDR1 LGHDT and CDR2 YNNKEL come from the germline V gene (reference sequence). The J segment lost 1 base and the V segment lost 2 bases, leaving 5 bases of the junction unmatched.

This clonotype was detected ten times or more. The V call is TRBV29-1, the J call TRBJ2-5, with D perhaps assigned TRBD1 or TRBD2 (5 bases each). Trimming shortened V by 5 bases and J by 4 bases, and 11 bases separated the two germline ends. Per the germline V gene, CDR1 is SQVTM and CDR2 is ANQGSEA. This CDR3 is built from 12 residues. The chain's CDR3 is CSVLGDGETQYF. In DNA form, the CDR3 reads TGCAGCGTTTTGGGGGATGGAGAGACCCAGTACTTC. Using reference TRBV29-1 and TRBJ2-5 for the parts outside the CDR3, the full variable domain is SAVISQKPSRDICQRGTSLTIQCQVDSQVTMMFWYRQQPGQSLTLIATANQGSEATYESGFVIDKFPISRPNLTFSTLTVSNMSPEDSSIYLCSVLGDGETQYFGPGTRLLVL.

This sequence joins TRBV28 and TRBJ1-1; D gene uncertain. Germline V gene sequence: CDR1 MDHEN, CDR2 SYDVKM. V lost 3 bases to trimming and J lost 2 bases, with 13 bases between them. The CDR3 is 15 residues long. CDR3 nucleotides: TGTGCCAGCAGTTTCCCGACGAGACCAAACACTGAAGCTTTCTTT. This translates into CASSFPTRPNTEAFF.